This TCR beta chain is drawn from a study of shared clonotypes between healthy human individuals. Study-level points and caveats: Enrolling few donors narrowed the genetic and exposure-history diversity that was represented. Tissues were not sampled, only blood, and their repertoires likely differ. The expectation was that sequencing depth would affect clonotype sharing among donors.

J gave up 6 bases and V 0 bases, and 5 bases lay outside the gene matches. Germline V gene data show CDR1 as MNHNY and CDR2 as SVGAGI (reference sequence). The CDR3 consists of 15 residues. As concerns this clone: Its antigen is as yet unknown.

Donors were healthy HIV-negative adults without recently reported acute infections or vaccinations. Clones were read by immunoSEQ multiplex PCR, and TCRdb kept only the in-frame ones, dropping some. The table lists about 470,000 clones, 75% to 85% of them singletons. The V call is TRBV6-6, the J call TRBJ2-7; TRBD2 matches at 10 bases. Sequenced: PBMCs. The sequence was obtained from a woman in her 40s in good health. Some clones in this sample may be carry-over from other donors' samples. The CDR3 loop reads CASSYSRLAGAEQYF. As DNA, the CDR3 is TGTGCCAGCAGTTACTCCCGGCTAGCGGGAGCCGAGCAGTACTTC.